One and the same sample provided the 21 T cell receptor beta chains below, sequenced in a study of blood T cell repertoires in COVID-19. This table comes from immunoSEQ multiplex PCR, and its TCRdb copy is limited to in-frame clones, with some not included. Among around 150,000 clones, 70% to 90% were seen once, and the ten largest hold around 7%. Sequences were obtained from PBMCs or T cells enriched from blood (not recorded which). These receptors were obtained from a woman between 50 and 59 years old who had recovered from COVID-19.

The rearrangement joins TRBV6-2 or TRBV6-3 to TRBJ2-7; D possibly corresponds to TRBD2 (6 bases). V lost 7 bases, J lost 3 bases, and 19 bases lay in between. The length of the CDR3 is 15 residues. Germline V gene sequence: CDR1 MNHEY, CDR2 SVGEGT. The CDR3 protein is CASTPPVGLNYEQYF. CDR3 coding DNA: TGTGCCAGCACCCCCCCGGTGGGACTTAACTACGAGCAGTACTTC.

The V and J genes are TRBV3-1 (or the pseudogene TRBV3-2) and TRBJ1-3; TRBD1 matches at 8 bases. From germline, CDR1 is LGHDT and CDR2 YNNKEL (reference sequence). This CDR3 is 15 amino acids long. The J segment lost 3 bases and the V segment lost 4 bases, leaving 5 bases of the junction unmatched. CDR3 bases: TGTGCCAGCAGCCGGACAGGGATAAATGGAAACACCATATATTTT. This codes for CASSRTGINGNTIYF.

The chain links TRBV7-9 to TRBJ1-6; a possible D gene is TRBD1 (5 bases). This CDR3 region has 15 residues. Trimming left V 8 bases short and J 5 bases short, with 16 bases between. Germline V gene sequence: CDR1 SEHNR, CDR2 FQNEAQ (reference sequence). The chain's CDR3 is CASSYAGGDNSPLHF. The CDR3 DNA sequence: TGTGCCAGCTCTTATGCGGGAGGGGATAATTCACCCCTCCACTTT.

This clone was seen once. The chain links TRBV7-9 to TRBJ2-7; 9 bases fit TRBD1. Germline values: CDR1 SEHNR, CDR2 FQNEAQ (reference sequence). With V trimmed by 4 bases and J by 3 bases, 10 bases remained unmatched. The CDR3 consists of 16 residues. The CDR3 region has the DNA TGTGCCAGCAGCTCCATTACCGGGACAGGGAACTACGAGCAGTACTTC. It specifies CASSSITGTGNYEQYF.

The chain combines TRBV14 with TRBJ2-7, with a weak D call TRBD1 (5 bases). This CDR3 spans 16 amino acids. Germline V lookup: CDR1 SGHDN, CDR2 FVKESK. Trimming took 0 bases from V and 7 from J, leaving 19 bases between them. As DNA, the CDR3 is TGTGCCAGCAGCCAAGATCGACCCTATAGGGGTACGGAGCAGTACTTC. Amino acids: CASSQDRPYRGTEQYF.

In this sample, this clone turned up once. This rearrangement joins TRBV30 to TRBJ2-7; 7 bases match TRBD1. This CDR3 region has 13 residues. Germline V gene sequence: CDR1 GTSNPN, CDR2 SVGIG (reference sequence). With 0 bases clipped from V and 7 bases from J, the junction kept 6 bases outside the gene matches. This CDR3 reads CAWSVTGAREQYF. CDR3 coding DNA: TGTGCCTGGAGTGTAACAGGGGCCAGGGAGCAGTACTTC. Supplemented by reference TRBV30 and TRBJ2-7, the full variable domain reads SQTIHQWPATLVQPVGSPLSLECTVEGTSNPNLYWYRQAAGRGLQLLFYSVGIGQISSEVPQNLSASRPQDRQFILSSKKLLLSDSGFYLCAWSVTGAREQYFGPGTRLTVT.

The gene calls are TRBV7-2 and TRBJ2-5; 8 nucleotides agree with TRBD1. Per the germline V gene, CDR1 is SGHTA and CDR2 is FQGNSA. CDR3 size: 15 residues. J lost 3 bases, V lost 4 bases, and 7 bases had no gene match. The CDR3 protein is CASSSAPGQEETQYF. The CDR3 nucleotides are TGTGCCAGCAGCTCCGCCCCGGGACAGGAAGAGACCCAGTACTTC. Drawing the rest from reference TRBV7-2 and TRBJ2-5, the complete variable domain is GAGVSQSPSNKVTEKGKDVELRCDPISGHTALYWYRQSLGQGLEFLIYFQGNSAPDKSGLPSDRFSAERTGGSVSTLTIQRTQQEDSAVYLCASSSAPGQEETQYFGPGTRLLVL.

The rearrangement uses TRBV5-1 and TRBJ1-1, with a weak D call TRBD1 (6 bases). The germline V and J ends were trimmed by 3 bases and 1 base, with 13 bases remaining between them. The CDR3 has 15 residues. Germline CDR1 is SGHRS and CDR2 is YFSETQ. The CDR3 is CASSSQGGGNTEAFF. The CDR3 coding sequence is TGCGCCAGCAGCTCACAGGGCGGGGGGAACACTGAAGCTTTCTTT.

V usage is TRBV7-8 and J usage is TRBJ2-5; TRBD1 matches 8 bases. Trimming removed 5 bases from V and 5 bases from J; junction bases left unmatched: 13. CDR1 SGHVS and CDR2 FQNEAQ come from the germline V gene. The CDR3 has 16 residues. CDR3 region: CASSPRQGLGLETQYF. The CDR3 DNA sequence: TGTGCCAGCAGCCCCCGACAGGGGCTCGGTTTGGAGACCCAGTACTTC.

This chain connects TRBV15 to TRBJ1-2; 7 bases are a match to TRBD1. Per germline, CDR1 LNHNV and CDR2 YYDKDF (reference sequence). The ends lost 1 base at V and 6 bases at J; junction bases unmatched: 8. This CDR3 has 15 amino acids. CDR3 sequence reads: CATSRGGTVLHGYTF. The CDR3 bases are TGTGCCACCAGCAGAGGTGGGACAGTCCTTCATGGCTACACCTTC.

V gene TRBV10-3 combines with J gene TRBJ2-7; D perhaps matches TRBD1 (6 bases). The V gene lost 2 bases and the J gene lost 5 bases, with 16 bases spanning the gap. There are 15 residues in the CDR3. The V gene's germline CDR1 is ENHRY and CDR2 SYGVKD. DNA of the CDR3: TGTGCCATCAGTGAGATCGCAGGGGTAATTGACGAGCAGTACTTC. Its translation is CAISEIAGVIDEQYF.

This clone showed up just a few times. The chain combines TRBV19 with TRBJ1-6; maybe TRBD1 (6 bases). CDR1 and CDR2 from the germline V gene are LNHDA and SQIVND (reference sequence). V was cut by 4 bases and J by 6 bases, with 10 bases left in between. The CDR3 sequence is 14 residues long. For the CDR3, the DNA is TGTGCCAGTAGTACGGACAGACCTAATTCACCCCTCCACTTT. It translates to CASSTDRPNSPLHF.

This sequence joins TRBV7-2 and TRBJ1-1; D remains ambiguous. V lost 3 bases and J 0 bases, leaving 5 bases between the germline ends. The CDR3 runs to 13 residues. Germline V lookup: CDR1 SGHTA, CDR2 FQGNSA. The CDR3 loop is CASSFEVNTEAFF. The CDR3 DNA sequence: TGTGCCAGCAGCTTCGAGGTGAACACTGAAGCTTTCTTT.

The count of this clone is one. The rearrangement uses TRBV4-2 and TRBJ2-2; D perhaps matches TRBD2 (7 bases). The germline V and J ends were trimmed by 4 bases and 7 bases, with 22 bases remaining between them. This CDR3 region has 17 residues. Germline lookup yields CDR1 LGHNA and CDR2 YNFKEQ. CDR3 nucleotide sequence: TGTGCCAGCAGCCCCTTACTAGGGGGGGTTTTGTTCGGGGAGCTGTTTTTT. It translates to CASSPLLGGVLFGELFF.

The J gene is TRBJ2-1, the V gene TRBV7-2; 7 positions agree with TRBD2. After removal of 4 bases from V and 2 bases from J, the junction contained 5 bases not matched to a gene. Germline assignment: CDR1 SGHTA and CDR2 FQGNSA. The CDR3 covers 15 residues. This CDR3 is CASSWRGGAYNEQFF. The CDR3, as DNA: TGTGCCAGCAGCTGGCGTGGGGGGGCCTACAATGAGCAGTTCTTC.

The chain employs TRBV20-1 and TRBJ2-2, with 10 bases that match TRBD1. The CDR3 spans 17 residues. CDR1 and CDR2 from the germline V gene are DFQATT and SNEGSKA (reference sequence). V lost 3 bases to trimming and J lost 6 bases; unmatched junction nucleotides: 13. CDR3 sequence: CSASTPGTGVDPGELFF. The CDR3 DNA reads TGCAGTGCTAGTACTCCCGGGACAGGGGTCGATCCCGGGGAGCTGTTTTTT.

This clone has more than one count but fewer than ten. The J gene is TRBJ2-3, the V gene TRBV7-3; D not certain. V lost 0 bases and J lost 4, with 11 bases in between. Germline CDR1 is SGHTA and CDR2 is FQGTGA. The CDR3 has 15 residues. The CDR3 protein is CASSLTISPADTQYF. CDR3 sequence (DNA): TGTGCCAGCAGCTTAACGATATCCCCAGCAGATACGCAGTATTTT.

CDR3 sequence reads: CASSYSEGPEQYF. The CDR3 nucleotides are TGTGCCAGCAGTTATTCGGAGGGTCCCGAGCAGTACTTC. This chain links TRBV6-2 or TRBV6-3 with TRBJ2-7; the D gene is possibly TRBD2 (6 bases). Germline V lookup: CDR1 MNHEY, CDR2 SVGEGT. The V gene lost 3 bases and the J gene lost 6 bases, with 12 bases spanning the gap. The CDR3 consists of 13 residues.

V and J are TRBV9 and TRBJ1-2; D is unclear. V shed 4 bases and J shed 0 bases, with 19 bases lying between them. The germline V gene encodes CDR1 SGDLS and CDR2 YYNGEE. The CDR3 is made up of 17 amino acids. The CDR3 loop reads CASSPRHAPETNYGYTF. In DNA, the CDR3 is TGTGCCAGCAGCCCCCGTCACGCCCCAGAAACTAACTATGGCTACACCTTC. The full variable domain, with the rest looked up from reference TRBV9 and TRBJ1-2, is DSGVTQTPKHLITATGQRVTLRCSPRSGDLSVYWYQQSLDQGLQFLIQYYNGEERAKGNILERFSAQQFPDLHSELNLSSLELGDSALYFCASSPRHAPETNYGYTFGSGTRLTVV.

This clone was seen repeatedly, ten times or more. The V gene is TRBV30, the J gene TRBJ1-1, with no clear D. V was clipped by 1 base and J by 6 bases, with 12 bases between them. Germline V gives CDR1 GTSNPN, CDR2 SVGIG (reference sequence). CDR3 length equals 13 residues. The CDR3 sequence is CAWSESRTSEAFF. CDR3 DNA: TGTGCCTGGAGTGAGTCCAGGACTTCTGAAGCTTTCTTT.

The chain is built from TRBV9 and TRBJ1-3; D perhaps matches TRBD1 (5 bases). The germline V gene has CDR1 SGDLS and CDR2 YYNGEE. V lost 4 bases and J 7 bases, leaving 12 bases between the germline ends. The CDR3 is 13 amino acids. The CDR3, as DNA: TGTGCCAGCAGCCCTTACGGGGGGAACACCATATATTTT. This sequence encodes CASSPYGGNTIYF.